The rows below give T cell receptor beta chains drawn from one sample of a study of blood T cell repertoires in COVID-19. Libraries were prepared by immunoSEQ multiplex PCR; TCRdb keeps only in-frame clonotypes and omits some of them. The profile shows approximately 190,000 clones, around 84% of them singletons. Material for sequencing was peripheral blood. These receptors were taken from an elderly man with acute or convalescent COVID-19. Both conserved end residues are part of each CDR3. Fields, in order: J gene, clone size, D gene, V gene, CDR3 DNA, CDR3 protein. The D gene is left open where the match is weak. Clone sizes are given selectively: once, few, many, or a class where the clone is expanded.

j_call: TRBJ2-1; clone_size: .; d_call: TRBD2; v_call: TRBV5-4; cdr3_nt: TGTGCCAGCAGCGCAGAGGGGCTAGCGGGGCACAATGAGCAGTTCTTC; cdr3_aa: CASSAEGLAGHNEQFF
j_call: TRBJ2-1; clone_size: .; d_call: .; v_call: TRBV5-1; cdr3_nt: TGCGCCAGCAGCTTGGGACTAGGCATAAGCAATGAGCAGTTCTTC; cdr3_aa: CASSLGLGISNEQFF
j_call: TRBJ2-2; clone_size: .; d_call: .; v_call: TRBV9; cdr3_nt: TGTGCCAGCAGCGTAGTCGCCAGGGGTCCCACTTCCGGGGAGCTGTTTTTT; cdr3_aa: CASSVVARGPTSGELFF
j_call: TRBJ2-4; clone_size: .; d_call: TRBD2; v_call: TRBV2; cdr3_nt: TGTGCCAGCAGTGTCCCGGGACAGGGGACTAGCGGGGTAAAAAACATTCAGTACTTC; cdr3_aa: CASSVPGQGTSGVKNIQYF
j_call: TRBJ1-1; clone_size: .; d_call: TRBD1; v_call: TRBV29-1; cdr3_nt: TGCAGCGCCCACACAGGGGGCACTGAAGCTTTCTTT; cdr3_aa: CSAHTGGTEAFF
j_call: TRBJ1-5; clone_size: .; d_call: TRBD1; v_call: TRBV7-9; cdr3_nt: TGTGCCAGCAGCTCTGGACAGGGCAATCAGCCCCAGCATTTT; cdr3_aa: CASSSGQGNQPQHF
j_call: TRBJ1-1; clone_size: .; d_call: TRBD1; v_call: TRBV19; cdr3_nt: TGTGCCAGTAGTATACCATCGGACAGGGTGAAATCGAACACTGAAGCTTTCTTT; cdr3_aa: CASSIPSDRVKSNTEAFF
j_call: TRBJ2-1; clone_size: .; d_call: TRBD2; v_call: TRBV20-1; cdr3_nt: TGCAGTGCTAGTGGGACTAGCGGGAGTGGTGGCAATGAGCAGTTCTTC; cdr3_aa: CSASGTSGSGGNEQFF
j_call: TRBJ2-7; clone_size: .; d_call: .; v_call: TRBV7-9; cdr3_nt: TGTGCCAGCAGCCTATCAGGGGACCGCTCCTACGAGCAGTACTTC; cdr3_aa: CASSLSGDRSYEQYF
j_call: TRBJ1-1; clone_size: .; d_call: .; v_call: TRBV27; cdr3_nt: TGTGCCAGCAGTTTAATGCAGGGGACTGAAGCTTTCTTT; cdr3_aa: CASSLMQGTEAFF
j_call: TRBJ1-6; clone_size: .; d_call: .; v_call: TRBV6-6; cdr3_nt: TGTGCCAGCACCCAGGGGCCTAGCTCCTATAATTCACCCCTCCACTTT; cdr3_aa: CASTQGPSSYNSPLHF
j_call: TRBJ2-1; clone_size: .; d_call: TRBD2; v_call: TRBV7-2; cdr3_nt: TGTGCCAGCAGCCTAGGACTAGCGGGAGGACACAATGAGCAGTTCTTC; cdr3_aa: CASSLGLAGGHNEQFF
j_call: TRBJ2-3; clone_size: .; d_call: .; v_call: TRBV2; cdr3_nt: TGTGCCAGCAAGCGGAGGGGAACAGATACGCAGTATTTT; cdr3_aa: CASKRRGTDTQYF
j_call: TRBJ1-4; clone_size: .; d_call: .; v_call: TRBV19; cdr3_nt: TGTGCCAGTAAGGGGACATTGGGAAATGAAAAACTGTTTTTT; cdr3_aa: CASKGTLGNEKLFF
j_call: TRBJ2-7; clone_size: once; d_call: TRBD2; v_call: TRBV28; cdr3_nt: TGTGCCAGCAGTTTGACTTTGGGAGGGACCTACGAGCAGTACTTC; cdr3_aa: CASSLTLGGTYEQYF
j_call: TRBJ2-1; clone_size: .; d_call: TRBD2; v_call: TRBV7-2; cdr3_nt: TGTGCCAGCAGCTCCTCGACTAGCTGGAACAATGAGCAGTTCTTC; cdr3_aa: CASSSSTSWNNEQFF
j_call: TRBJ2-3; clone_size: once; d_call: .; v_call: TRBV5-1; cdr3_nt: TGCGCCAGCAGCTTGGGGCGGGATACGACAGATACGCAGTATTTT; cdr3_aa: CASSLGRDTTDTQYF
j_call: TRBJ2-5; clone_size: .; d_call: .; v_call: TRBV27; cdr3_nt: TGTGCCAGCCAACAGGGATGGGAAGAGACCCAGTACTTC; cdr3_aa: CASQQGWEETQYF
j_call: TRBJ2-1; clone_size: few; d_call: .; v_call: TRBV7-6; cdr3_nt: TGTGCCAGCAGCTTAGTTTCTTCCGGCTCCTACAATGAGCAGTTCTTC; cdr3_aa: CASSLVSSGSYNEQFF
j_call: TRBJ2-2; clone_size: .; d_call: TRBD2; v_call: TRBV27; cdr3_nt: TGTGCCAGCAGTTTGTCCGCGGGGGTCTCGAACACCGGGGAGCTGTTTTTT; cdr3_aa: CASSLSAGVSNTGELFF
j_call: TRBJ2-3; clone_size: .; d_call: TRBD1; v_call: TRBV3-1/TRBV3-2; cdr3_nt: TGTGCCAGCAGCCATGCCGACAGGGCAGATACGCAGTATTTT; cdr3_aa: CASSHADRADTQYF
j_call: TRBJ2-7; clone_size: .; d_call: .; v_call: TRBV6-5; cdr3_nt: TGTGCCAGCAGTTACGGCACAGACTCCTACGAGCAGTACTTC; cdr3_aa: CASSYGTDSYEQYF
j_call: TRBJ1-1; clone_size: .; d_call: .; v_call: TRBV28; cdr3_nt: TGTGCCAGCAGTGGGATCAAGGGAGGGACTGAAGCTTTCTTT; cdr3_aa: CASSGIKGGTEAFF
j_call: TRBJ2-5; clone_size: .; d_call: .; v_call: TRBV6-2/TRBV6-3; cdr3_nt: TGTGCCAGCAGTTACGGCAGAAACCAAGAGACCCAGTACTTC; cdr3_aa: CASSYGRNQETQYF
j_call: TRBJ1-1; clone_size: .; d_call: .; v_call: TRBV9; cdr3_nt: TGTGCCAGCAGCGCGCGCCTAAACACTGAAGCTTTCTTT; cdr3_aa: CASSARLNTEAFF
j_call: TRBJ1-4; clone_size: .; d_call: .; v_call: TRBV3-1/TRBV3-2; cdr3_nt: TGTGCCAGCAGCCAATTCCGACAGATTAATGAAAAACTGTTTTTT; cdr3_aa: CASSQFRQINEKLFF
j_call: TRBJ2-3; clone_size: once; d_call: .; v_call: TRBV7-2; cdr3_nt: TGTGCCAGCAGCCCCCGACGCGGTGCGGATACGCAGTATTTT; cdr3_aa: CASSPRRGADTQYF
j_call: TRBJ2-5; clone_size: .; d_call: .; v_call: TRBV5-4; cdr3_nt: TGTGCCAGCAGCTTTGGGCAGTACCAAGAGACCCAGTACTTC; cdr3_aa: CASSFGQYQETQYF
j_call: TRBJ1-6; clone_size: .; d_call: TRBD1; v_call: TRBV11-3; cdr3_nt: TGTGCCAGCAGCTTGGACAGGGCTTCACCCCTCCACTTT; cdr3_aa: CASSLDRASPLHF
j_call: TRBJ2-3; clone_size: .; d_call: TRBD2; v_call: TRBV2; cdr3_nt: TGTGCCAGCAGTGGGCCGGGACTACCTAGCACAGATACGCAGTATTTT; cdr3_aa: CASSGPGLPSTDTQYF
j_call: TRBJ2-1; clone_size: .; d_call: TRBD2; v_call: TRBV19; cdr3_nt: TGTGCCAGTAGTCCCCCCCGTCGGGCTAGCGGGAGGGCCCGGGCATACAATGAGCAGTTCTTC; cdr3_aa: CASSPPRRASGRARAYNEQFF
j_call: TRBJ2-1; clone_size: .; d_call: .; v_call: TRBV5-1; cdr3_nt: TGCGCCAGCACTCCGGGAGACGCCTACAATGAGCAGTTCTTC; cdr3_aa: CASTPGDAYNEQFF
j_call: TRBJ2-7; clone_size: .; d_call: TRBD1; v_call: TRBV19; cdr3_nt: TGTGCCAGTAGTATCCAACCGGCCGGGACAGGCCCGGGAGAGCAGTACTTC; cdr3_aa: CASSIQPAGTGPGEQYF